This TCR beta chain was retrieved from a study of cytomegalovirus exposure and HLA in healthy donors (dated by TCRdb to 2017 to 2019). In terms of the full investigation: An earlier analysis of 587 of the donors reported around 280 Gb of sequence data and approximately 120 million unique TCR beta sequences obtained from some 170 million T cells. An early release covering 550 to 700 HLA-typed donors comprised 250 to 350 gigabases of sequencing data and tens of millions of unique TCR sequences. Of the approximately 400 genotyped donors, 81% were placed in the genetic ancestry cluster associated with self-reported Caucasian donors. The study was designed to test whether signatures of past pathogen exposure could be identified by cataloging public T cell receptors. Using immunosequencing, the study profiled T cell repertoires from around 670 subjects and related those repertoires to cytomegalovirus serostatus. Besides the first cohort of approximately 710 subjects, a separate validation cohort made up of 120 different subjects was used. To predict cytomegalovirus infection status, the study brought together high-throughput TCR immunosequencing, statistical association of individual TCRs with disease status, and machine learning. A later analysis re-examined previously published TCR beta repertoires from several hundred donors and added high-resolution HLA genotyping to investigate patterns of TCR occurrence. Rather than drawing on any new phenotypic data, the later analysis identified candidate immune exposures from TCR beta sequences and the way those sequences occurred across donors. An earlier analysis of 587 of the donors used high-throughput TCR beta sequencing to judge whether each TCR beta V gene segment behaved as functional or pseudogenic. Donor age, sex, ethnicity and CMV serostatus were compiled alongside the repertoire data. Genome-wide SNP genotypes for about 60% of the roughly 700 donors were used in a later genetic analysis, which treated that subset as a discovery cohort. All discovery cohort repertoires had been generated using a single sequencing platform. HLA typing covered class I and class II loci at four-digit resolution. The number of typed donors differed by locus: about 620-640 for A, B, C, DRB1 and DQB1; 500 to 550 for DQA1; fewer than 610 for DPA1; and roughly 470 for DPB1. Four to six DR-DQ haplotypes were handled as single units for association and clustering, since linkage in the cohort was strong. Among about 400 genotyped donors of the cohort, an average of roughly 230,000 unique TCR beta nucleotide sequences was sequenced per donor, of which about 18% were non-productive. What the research found in general, with its limitations: A cluster of highly shared sequence variants was judged likely to represent a technical artifact of the sequencing pipeline. An earlier analysis of 450 to 750 of the donors showed that most TCR beta V segments appeared in productive rearrangements either about 90% or about 30% of the time, which broadly matched IMGT annotations. The authors suggested that the approach could potentially be extended to other disease states and immunological phenotypes. This cohort had only TCR beta chains sequenced, and the lack of alpha or paired-chain data limited which features could be detected. Most TCR sequences were seen in very few donors, while some public TCRs were found in many individuals. In the study, around 150 TCR beta chains were listed as associated with cytomegalovirus. At a false discovery rate of 0.05, a later analysis linked around 15,000 TCR beta sequences to specific HLA alleles. When HLA alleles, especially DR and DQ, strongly co-occurred, TCR associations were difficult to assign to individual alleles. The earlier analysis of approximately 540 of the donors excluded roughly 17 rarely observed V segments, including chromosome 9 orphons, because counts were too low. In vitro tests confirmed that three of the cytomegalovirus-associated TCR beta chains recognize cytomegalovirus antigens. According to a later analysis, parvovirus B19, influenza, CMV and Epstein-Barr virus appeared linked to several top co-occurrence clusters. Cytomegalovirus status was reported to be diagnosed by the classifier with high specificity and sensitivity in both the original and validation cohorts. In a later analysis, HLA-associated TCR beta chains showed more clonal expansion and lower generation probabilities than non-associated chains that were equally common. For the cohort, immune exposure information was limited to CMV serostatus. A later genetic analysis reported fewer N-insertions in productive TCRs among donors in an Asian-associated ancestry cluster than the roughly 720-donor mean. In a later genetic analysis, a missense DCLRE1C variant was associated with V-gene and J-gene trimming of TCR beta chains, and the association was replicated in an independent cohort. Most CMV-associated TCR beta chains appeared to be HLA-restricted in a later analysis, and the HLA associations seemed to be driven largely by CMV exposure. Correlated functional status among segregating V segments might reflect linkage disequilibrium, but an unknown experimental factor could not be ruled out. The 87-base-pair reads could not distinguish some IMGT-functional V segments, including TRBV6-2 and TRBV6-3, so those segments were excluded. In a later analysis, TCR association rates were found to vary across HLA loci, with the most associated TCRs seen for DRB1 alleles and the fewest for HLA-C alleles. A further reported finding was that TCR beta sequences accurately predicted the HLA-A and HLA-B alleles for most subjects in the first cohort. Because HLA typing was unavailable for some donors at each locus, only the typed subset was used in association tests. Sequencing depth was assumed to be roughly uniform across donors in the presence/absence analyses, though that assumption may not hold.

Worth noting for this clone: The antigen it recognizes is unknown. Base qualities are not recorded, but no much larger clone differs from it by a single base.

The cohort consisted of some 670 healthy bone marrow donors. All cohort members were sampled while nominally healthy, although unrecorded immune exposures were likely present. The donor tested CMV seronegative, placing the donor among the 300 to 450 seronegative members of the cohort. Each donor provided a peripheral blood sample, and peripheral blood mononuclear cells were used for TCR beta sequencing. The Qiagen DNeasy Blood Extraction Kit was used to extract genomic DNA from the blood cell samples. CDR1 is given as MNHEY and CDR2 as SMNVEV, both from the germline V gene (reference sequence). The CDR3 holds 11 amino acids from the cysteine to the phenylalanine. Of the read, only the CDR3 DNA is kept; its 33 bases are in frame from base 1. Libraries were constructed by the immunoSEQ multiplex PCR assay. For the multiplex PCR, a mixture combining 60 forward primers for TCR Vbeta segments and 13 reverse primers for TCR Jbeta segments was used. The CDR3 region of rearranged TCR beta genes was amplified from genomic DNA with a multiplex PCR assay. Amplified TCR beta libraries were sequenced as 87-base-pair reads on the Illumina HiSeq System. In the paper's pipeline: In a later analysis, tens of millions of unique TCR beta chains were counted across the roughly 670 repertoires, and around 10 million of these chains were shared by at least two donors. To remove PCR and sequencing errors, raw reads were error-corrected and collapsed into unique sequences using a nearest-neighbor algorithm that merged closely related sequences. CDR3 sequences were aligned to IMGT reference sequences to assign V, D and J gene segments. Each retained sequence needed at least a six-nucleotide match to both a V gene segment and a J gene segment. A rearrangement was called productive if the CDR3 had no stop codons and remained in frame with V and J, and every other rearrangement was called non-productive. CDR3 was defined by IMGT convention, running from the second conserved V-encoded cysteine to the conserved J-encoded phenylalanine. Sequences without an unambiguous match to a single V gene segment were excluded from the earlier analysis of several hundred of the donors. In an earlier analysis of some 590 of the donors, a V segment was called functional when productive rearrangements were above 56.7%, and segregating when the standard deviation between donors exceeded 5%. To diagnose cytomegalovirus status from the catalog of TCR beta chain sequences, a statistical classification framework was built. In a later analysis, TCR nucleotide sequences were compared against IMGT/GENE-DB human TR gene sequences so that V and J genes could be assigned. Using the TCRdist pipeline, a later analysis assigned CDR3 sequences along with most-parsimonious VDJ recombination scenarios. In a later analysis, each TCR beta chain was defined by its CDR3 amino acid sequence together with its V-gene family, and reads without a unique V-gene family were excluded. A later analysis removed 550 to 650 highly shared, low-generation-probability nucleotide sequences to deal with suspected cross-contamination and a sequencing artifact. In a later analysis, a clonal expansion index for each public chain was calculated from normalized within-repertoire ranks of inferred template counts. Generation probabilities in a later analysis came from a VDJ recombination model fitted to out-of-frame rearrangements, and those results were checked against IGoR. In a later analysis, TCR-TCR, TCR-HLA and TCR-CMV co-occurrence was scored with hypergeometric tests, and a repertoire-size bias correction was applied to TCR pairs. False discovery rates were estimated in a later analysis by permuting HLA or CMV assignments 20 times. In a later analysis, co-occurring TCRs were grouped using DBSCAN, with TCRdist sequence similarity added in when clustering inside HLA-allele-positive subsets. Repertoires with fewer than 30,000 or more than 120,000 public chains were left out of co-occurrence clustering, as were five repertoires with anomalous nucleotide sharing. TCRdb took over this immuneACCESS table, retaining in-frame rearrangements with V and J assigned. Such tables are incomplete; in checked studies, under half of the missing clones stem from an unresolved V gene, and the remainder is unexplained. That table gives V, J and clone size, and the DNA gave D and trimming. The sample table shows roughly 130,000 clones, and 80% are seen once. The ten largest clones take up more than 2.5% of the sample.

The specimen sequenced was PBMCs. The sequence derives from a male donor in good health and CMV-seronegative. The rearrangement combines TRBV27 with TRBJ2-5; no D gene can be assigned with confidence. The J call may be mistaken, given a closer DNA end match to TRBJ2-7. The CDR3 corresponds to CASSHNYEQYF. The bases are TGTGCCAGCAGTCACAACTACGAGCAGTACTTC.